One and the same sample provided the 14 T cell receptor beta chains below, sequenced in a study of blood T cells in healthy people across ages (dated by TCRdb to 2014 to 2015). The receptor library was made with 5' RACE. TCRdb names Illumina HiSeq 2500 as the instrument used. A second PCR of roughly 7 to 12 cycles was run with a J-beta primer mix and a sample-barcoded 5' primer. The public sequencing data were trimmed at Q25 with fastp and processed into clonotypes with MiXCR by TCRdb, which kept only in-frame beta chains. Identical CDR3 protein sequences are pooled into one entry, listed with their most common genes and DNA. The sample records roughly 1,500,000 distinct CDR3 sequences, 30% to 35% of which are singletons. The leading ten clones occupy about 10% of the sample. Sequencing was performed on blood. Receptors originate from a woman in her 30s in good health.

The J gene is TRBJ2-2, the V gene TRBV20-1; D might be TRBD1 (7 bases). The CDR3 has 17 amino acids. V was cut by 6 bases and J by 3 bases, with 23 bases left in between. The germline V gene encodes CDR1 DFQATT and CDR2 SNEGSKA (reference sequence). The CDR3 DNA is TGCAGTGCCGATTACTTTACAGGGGAGGAGGACACCGGGGAGCTGTTTTTT. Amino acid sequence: CSADYFTGEEDTGELFF.

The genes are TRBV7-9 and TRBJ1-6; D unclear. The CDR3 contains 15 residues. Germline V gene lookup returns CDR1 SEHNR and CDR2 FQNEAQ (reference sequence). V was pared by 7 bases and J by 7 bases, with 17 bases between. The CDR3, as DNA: TGTGCCAGCACACCAACCGATATCCCCAATTCACCCCTCCACTTT. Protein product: CASTPTDIPNSPLHF.

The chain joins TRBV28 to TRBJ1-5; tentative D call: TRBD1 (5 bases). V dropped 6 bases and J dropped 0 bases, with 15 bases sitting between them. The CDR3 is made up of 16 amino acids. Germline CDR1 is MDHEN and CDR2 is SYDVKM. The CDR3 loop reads CASSRRQWYSNQPQHF. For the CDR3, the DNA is TGTGCCAGCAGCCGGCGACAGTGGTATAGCAATCAGCCCCAGCATTTT.

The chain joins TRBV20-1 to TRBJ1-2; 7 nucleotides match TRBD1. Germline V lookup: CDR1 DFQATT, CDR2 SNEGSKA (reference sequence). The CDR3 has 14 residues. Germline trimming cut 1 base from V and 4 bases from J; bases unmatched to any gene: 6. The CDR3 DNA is TGCAGTGCTAGAGCCCGACAGGGAGGCTATGGCTACACCTTC. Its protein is CSARARQGGYGYTF.

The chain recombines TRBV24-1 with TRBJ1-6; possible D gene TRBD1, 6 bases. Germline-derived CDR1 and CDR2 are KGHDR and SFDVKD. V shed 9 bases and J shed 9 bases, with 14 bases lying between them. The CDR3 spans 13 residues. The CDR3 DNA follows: TGTGCCACCCGACTGGGGGGCTGTTCACCCCTCCACTTT. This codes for CATRLGGCSPLHF.

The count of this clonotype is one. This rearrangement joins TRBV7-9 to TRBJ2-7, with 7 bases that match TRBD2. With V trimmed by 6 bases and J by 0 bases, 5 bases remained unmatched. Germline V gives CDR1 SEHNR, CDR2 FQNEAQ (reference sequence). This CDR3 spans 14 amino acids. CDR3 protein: CASRHTSDSYEQYF. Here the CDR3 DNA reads TGTGCCAGCAGGCATACTAGCGACTCCTACGAGCAGTACTTC.

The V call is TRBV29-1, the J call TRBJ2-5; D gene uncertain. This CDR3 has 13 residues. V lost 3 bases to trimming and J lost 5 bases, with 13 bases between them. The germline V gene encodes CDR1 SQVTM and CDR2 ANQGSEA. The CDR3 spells CSVEAEARETQYF. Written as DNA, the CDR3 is TGCAGCGTTGAGGCAGAGGCCCGGGAGACCCAGTACTTC.

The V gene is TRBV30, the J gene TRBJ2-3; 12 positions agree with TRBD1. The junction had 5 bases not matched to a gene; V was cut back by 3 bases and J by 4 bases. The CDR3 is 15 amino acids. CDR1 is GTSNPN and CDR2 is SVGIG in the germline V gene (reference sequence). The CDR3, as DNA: TGTGCCTGGAGCGCGGGACAGGGGGCCGCAGATACGCAGTATTTT. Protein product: CAWSAGQGAADTQYF.

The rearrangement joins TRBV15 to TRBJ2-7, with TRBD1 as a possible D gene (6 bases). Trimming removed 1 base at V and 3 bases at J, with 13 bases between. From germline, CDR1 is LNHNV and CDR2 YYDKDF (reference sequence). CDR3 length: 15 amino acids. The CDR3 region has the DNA TGTGCCACCAGCAGAGTTCCGGGACAAGGCTACGAGCAGTACTTC. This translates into CATSRVPGQGYEQYF.

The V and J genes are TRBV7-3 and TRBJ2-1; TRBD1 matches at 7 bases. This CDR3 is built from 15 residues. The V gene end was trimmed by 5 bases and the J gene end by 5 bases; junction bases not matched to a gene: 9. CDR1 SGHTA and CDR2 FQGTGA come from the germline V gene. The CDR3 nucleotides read TGTGCCAGCAGCCGACAGGGAATCCGGGACAATGAGCAGTTCTTC. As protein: CASSRQGIRDNEQFF.

CDR3 region: CASSLRTGRGPGTSSYNEQFF. CDR3 in DNA: TGTGCCAGCTCACTCCGGACGGGGAGAGGCCCCGGGACTTCCTCCTACAATGAGCAGTTCTTC. The chain has TRBV18 and TRBJ2-1, with a weak D call TRBD2 (6 bases). CDR1 is KGHSH, CDR2 LQKENI, per germline. The CDR3 is made up of 21 amino acids. V was trimmed by 4 bases and J by 0 bases, leaving 28 bases between them. Looking up the rest from reference TRBV18 and TRBJ2-1 gives the full variable domain: NAGVMQNPRHLVRRRGQEARLRCSPMKGHSHVYWYRQLPEEGLKFMVYLQKENIIDESGMPKERFSAEFPKEGPSILRIQQVVRGDSAAYFCASSLRTGRGPGTSSYNEQFFGPGTRLTVL.

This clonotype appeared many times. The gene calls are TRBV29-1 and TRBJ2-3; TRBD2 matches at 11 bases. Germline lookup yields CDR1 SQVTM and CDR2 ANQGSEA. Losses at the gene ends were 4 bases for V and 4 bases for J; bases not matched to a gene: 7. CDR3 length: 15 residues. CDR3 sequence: CSVGKLAGGPDTQYF. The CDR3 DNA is TGCAGCGTTGGAAAGCTAGCGGGAGGACCAGATACGCAGTATTTT.

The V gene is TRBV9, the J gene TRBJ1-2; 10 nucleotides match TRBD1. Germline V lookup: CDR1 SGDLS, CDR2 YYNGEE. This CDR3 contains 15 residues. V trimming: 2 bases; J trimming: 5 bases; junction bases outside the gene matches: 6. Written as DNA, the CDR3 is TGTGCCAGCAGCGTCACCGGGACAGGGGATTATGGCTACACCTTC. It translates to CASSVTGTGDYGYTF.

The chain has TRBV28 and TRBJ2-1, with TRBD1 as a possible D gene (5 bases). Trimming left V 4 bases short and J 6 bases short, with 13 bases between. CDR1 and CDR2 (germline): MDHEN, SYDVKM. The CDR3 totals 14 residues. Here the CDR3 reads CASSSPVRVNEQFF. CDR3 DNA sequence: TGTGCCAGCAGTTCCCCGGTCAGGGTCAATGAGCAGTTCTTC.